This T cell receptor beta chain was captured in a study of blood T cells in healthy people across ages. The use of a sample-barcoded 5' primer and a J-beta primer mix characterized a second PCR of about 7 to 12 cycles. MiXCR, run by TCRdb on the 5' RACE reads, gives a single entry per CDR3 protein. The sample includes roughly 800,000 distinct CDR3 sequences, 58% of them seen just once. At least 5.5 micrograms of total RNA were extracted per sample. Trimming removed 4 bases at V and 0 bases at J, with 10 bases between. The CDR3 consists of 14 residues. Per the germline V gene, CDR1 is MNHNY and CDR2 is SVGAGI (reference sequence).

The chain recombines TRBV6-6 with TRBJ2-7; no definite D call. Input material: blood. The TCR was taken from a man aged 30 to 39 in good health. CDR3 protein: CASSSTRISYEQYF. The CDR3 bases are TGTGCCAGCAGTTCCACACGGATCTCCTACGAGCAGTACTTC.